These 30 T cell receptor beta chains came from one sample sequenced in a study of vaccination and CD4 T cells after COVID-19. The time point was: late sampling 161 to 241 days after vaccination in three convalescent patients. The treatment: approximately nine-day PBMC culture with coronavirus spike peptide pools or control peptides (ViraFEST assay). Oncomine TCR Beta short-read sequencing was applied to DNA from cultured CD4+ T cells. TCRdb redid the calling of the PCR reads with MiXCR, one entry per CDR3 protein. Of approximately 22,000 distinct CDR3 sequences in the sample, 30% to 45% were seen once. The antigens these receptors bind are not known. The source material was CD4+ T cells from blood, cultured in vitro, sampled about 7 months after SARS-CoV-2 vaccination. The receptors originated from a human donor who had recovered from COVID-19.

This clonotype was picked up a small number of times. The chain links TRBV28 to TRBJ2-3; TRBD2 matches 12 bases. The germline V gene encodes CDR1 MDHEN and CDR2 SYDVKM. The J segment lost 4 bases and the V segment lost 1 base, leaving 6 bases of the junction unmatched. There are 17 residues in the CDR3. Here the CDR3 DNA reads TGTGCCAGCAGTTTATTGACTAGCGGGAGAAAGCCAGATACGCAGTATTTT. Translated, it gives CASSLLTSGRKPDTQYF.

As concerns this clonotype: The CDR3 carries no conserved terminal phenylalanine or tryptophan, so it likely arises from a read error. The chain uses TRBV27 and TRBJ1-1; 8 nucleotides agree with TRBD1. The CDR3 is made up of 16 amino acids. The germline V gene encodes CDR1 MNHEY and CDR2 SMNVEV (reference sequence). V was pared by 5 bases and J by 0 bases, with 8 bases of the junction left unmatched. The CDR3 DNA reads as TGTGCCAGCAGTGATAAAACGACAGGGGTGAACACTGAAGCTTTCTAT. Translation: CASSDKTTGVNTEAFY.

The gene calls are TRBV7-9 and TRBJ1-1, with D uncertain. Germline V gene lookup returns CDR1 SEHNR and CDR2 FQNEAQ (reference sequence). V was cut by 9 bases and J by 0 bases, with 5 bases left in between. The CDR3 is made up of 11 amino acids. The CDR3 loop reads CASEVNTEAFF. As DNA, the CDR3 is TGTGCCAGTGAGGTGAACACTGAAGCTTTCTTT.

DNA for the CDR3: TGTGCCAGCAGCTTAGAAGGAACCTACAATGAGCAGTTCTTC. The encoded protein is CASSLEGTYNEQFF. The genes are TRBV7-3 and TRBJ2-1; the D is unclear. CDR3 length equals 14 residues. The germline CDR1 and CDR2 sequences are SGHTA and FQGTGA. Trimming removed 2 bases from V and 2 bases from J, with 7 bases in between.

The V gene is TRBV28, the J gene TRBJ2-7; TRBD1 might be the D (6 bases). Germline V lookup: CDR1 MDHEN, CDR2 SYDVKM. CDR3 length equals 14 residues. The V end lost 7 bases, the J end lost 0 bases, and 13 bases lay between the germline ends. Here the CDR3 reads CASIEGGNSYEQYF. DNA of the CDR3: TGTGCCAGCATCGAAGGGGGAAACTCCTACGAGCAGTACTTC.

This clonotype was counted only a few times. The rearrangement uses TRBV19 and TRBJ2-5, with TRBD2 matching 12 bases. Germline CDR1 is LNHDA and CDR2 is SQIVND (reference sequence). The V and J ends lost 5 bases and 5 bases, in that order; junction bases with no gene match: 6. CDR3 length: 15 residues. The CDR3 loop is CASSLAGGDRETQYF. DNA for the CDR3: TGTGCCAGTAGTCTAGCGGGAGGGGATCGGGAGACCCAGTACTTC.

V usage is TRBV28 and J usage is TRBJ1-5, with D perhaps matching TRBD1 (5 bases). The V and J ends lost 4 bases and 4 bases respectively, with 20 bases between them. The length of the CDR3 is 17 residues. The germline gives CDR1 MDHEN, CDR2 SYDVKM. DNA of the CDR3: TGTGCCAGCAGTTATAGTGCAGGGCAAACTTCAAATCAGCCCCAGCATTTT. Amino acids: CASSYSAGQTSNQPQHF.

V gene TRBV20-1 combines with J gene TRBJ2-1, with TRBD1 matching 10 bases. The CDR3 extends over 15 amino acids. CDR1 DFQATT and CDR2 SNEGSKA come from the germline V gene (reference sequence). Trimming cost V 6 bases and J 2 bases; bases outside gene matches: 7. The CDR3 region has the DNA TGCAGTGCCCCTCCCGGGACAGGGGCCTACAATGAGCAGTTCTTC. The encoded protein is CSAPPGTGAYNEQFF.

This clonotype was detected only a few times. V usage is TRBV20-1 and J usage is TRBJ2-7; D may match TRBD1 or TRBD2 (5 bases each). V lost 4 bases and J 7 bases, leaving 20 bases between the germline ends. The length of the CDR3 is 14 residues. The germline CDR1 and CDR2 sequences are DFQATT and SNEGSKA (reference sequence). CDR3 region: CSAISGPQRGEQYF. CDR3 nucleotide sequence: TGCAGTGCTATTTCGGGGCCCCAGAGGGGAGAGCAGTACTTC.

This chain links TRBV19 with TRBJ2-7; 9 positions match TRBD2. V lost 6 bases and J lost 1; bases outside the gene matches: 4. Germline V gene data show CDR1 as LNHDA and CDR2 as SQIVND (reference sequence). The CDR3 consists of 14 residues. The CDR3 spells CASRSSGGSYEQYF. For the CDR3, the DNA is TGTGCCAGTAGGAGTAGCGGGGGATCCTACGAGCAGTACTTC.

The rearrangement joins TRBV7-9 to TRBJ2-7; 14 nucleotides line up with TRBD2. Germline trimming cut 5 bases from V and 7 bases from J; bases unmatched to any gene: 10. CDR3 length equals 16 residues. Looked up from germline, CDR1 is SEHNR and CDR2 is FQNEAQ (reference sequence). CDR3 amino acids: CASSPRGLAGVREQYF. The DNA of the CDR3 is TGTGCCAGCAGCCCAAGGGGACTAGCGGGAGTTCGTGAGCAGTACTTC.

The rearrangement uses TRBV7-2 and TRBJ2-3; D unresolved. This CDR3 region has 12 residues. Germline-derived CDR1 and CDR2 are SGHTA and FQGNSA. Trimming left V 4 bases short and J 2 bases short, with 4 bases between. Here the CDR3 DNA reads TGTGCCAGCAGCTCCTACACAGATACGCAGTATTTT. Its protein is CASSSYTDTQYF.

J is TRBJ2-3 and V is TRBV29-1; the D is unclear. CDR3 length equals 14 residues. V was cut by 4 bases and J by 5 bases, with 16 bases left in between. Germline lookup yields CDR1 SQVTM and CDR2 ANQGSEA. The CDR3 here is CSVAKGQVGDTQYF. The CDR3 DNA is TGCAGCGTTGCTAAGGGCCAAGTAGGAGATACGCAGTATTTT.

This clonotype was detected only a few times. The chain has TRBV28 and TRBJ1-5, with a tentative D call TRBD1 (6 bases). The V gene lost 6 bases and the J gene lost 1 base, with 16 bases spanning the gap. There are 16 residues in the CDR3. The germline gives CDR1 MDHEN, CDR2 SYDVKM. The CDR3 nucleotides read TGTGCCAGCAGCCCCTTGAGGGGGGCCAGCAATCAGCCCCAGCATTTT. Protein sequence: CASSPLRGASNQPQHF.

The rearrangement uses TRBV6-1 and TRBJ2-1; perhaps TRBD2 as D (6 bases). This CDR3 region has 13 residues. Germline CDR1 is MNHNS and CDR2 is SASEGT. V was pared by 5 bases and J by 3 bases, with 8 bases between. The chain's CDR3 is CASSRGLYNEQFF. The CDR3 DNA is TGTGCCAGCAGTCGGGGACTCTACAATGAGCAGTTCTTC.

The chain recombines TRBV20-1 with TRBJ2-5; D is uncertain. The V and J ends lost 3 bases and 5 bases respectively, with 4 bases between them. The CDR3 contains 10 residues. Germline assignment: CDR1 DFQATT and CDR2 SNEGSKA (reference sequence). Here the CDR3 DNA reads TGCAGTGCTAGGCAGGAGACCCAGTACTTC. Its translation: CSARQETQYF.

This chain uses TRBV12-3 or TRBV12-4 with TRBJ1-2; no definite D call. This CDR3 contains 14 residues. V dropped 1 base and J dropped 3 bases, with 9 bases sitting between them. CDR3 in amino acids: CASSLGRADYGYTF. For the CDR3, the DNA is TGTGCCAGCAGTTTAGGGAGGGCGGACTATGGCTACACCTTC.

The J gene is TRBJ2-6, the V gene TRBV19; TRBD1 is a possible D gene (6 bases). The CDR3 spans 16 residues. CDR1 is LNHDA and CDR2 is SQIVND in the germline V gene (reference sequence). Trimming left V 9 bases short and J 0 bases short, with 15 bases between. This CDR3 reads CASKTGGSSGANVLTF. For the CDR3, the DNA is TGTGCCAGCAAGACAGGAGGAAGCTCTGGGGCCAACGTCCTGACTTTC.

In nucleotides, the CDR3 is TGTGCCAGCAGCTTAGATCCGGGTCAAGGTCAGCCCCAGCATTTT. As protein: CASSLDPGQGQPQHF. The rearrangement links TRBV7-6 to TRBJ1-5, with D unresolved. Germline-derived CDR1 and CDR2 are SGHVS and FNYEAQ. V lost 1 base and J 6 bases, leaving 13 bases between the germline ends. The CDR3 totals 15 residues.

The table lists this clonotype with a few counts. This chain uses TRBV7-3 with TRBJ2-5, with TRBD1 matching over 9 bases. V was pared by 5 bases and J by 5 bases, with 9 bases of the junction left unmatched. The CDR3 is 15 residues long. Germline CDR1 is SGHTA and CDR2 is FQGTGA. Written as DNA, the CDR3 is TGTGCCAGCAGCCCGGGGACAGGGAGGATGGAGACCCAGTACTTC. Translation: CASSPGTGRMETQYF.

In DNA, the CDR3 is TGCAGTGCTCGACCGAGACTAGCGAGCGGGAGTTTCTACGAGCAGTACTTC. Encoded protein: CSARPRLASGSFYEQYF. This sequence joins TRBV20-1 and TRBJ2-7, with 8 positions matching TRBD2. The V segment lost 5 bases and the J segment 3 bases; nucleotides outside the gene matches: 18. Germline V CDR1 and CDR2: DFQATT, SNEGSKA (reference sequence). This CDR3 region has 17 residues.

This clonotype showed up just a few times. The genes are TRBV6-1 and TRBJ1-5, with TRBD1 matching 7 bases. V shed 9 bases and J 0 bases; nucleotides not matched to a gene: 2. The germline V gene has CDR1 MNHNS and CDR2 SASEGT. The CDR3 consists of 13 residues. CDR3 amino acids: CARTGYSNQPQHF. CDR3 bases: TGTGCCAGGACAGGGTATAGCAATCAGCCCCAGCATTTT.

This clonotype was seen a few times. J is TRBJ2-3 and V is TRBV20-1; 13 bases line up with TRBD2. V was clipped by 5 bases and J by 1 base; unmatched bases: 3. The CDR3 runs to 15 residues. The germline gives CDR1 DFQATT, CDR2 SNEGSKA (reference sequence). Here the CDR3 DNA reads TGCAGTGCTCGGACTAGCGGGAGCGGCACAGATACGCAGTATTTT. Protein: CSARTSGSGTDTQYF.

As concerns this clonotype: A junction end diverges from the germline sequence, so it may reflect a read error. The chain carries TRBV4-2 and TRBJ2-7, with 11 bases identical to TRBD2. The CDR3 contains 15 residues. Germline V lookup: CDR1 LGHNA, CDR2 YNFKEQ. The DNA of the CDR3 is TGTACCAGCAGCCAAGGACTAGCGGGCTCCTACGAGCAGTACTTC. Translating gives CTSSQGLAGSYEQYF.

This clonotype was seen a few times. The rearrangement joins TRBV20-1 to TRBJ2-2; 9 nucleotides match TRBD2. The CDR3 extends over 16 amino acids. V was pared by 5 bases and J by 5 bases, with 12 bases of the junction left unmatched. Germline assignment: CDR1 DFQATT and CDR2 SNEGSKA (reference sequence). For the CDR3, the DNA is TGCAGTGCTGAAACGAGCGGGAGGCGCCGGACCGGGGAGCTGTTTTTT. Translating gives CSAETSGRRRTGELFF.

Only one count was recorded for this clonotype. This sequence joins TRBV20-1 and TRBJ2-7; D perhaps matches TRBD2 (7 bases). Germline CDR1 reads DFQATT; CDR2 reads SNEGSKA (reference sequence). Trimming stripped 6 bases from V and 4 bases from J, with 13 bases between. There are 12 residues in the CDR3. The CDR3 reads CSAPRGGYEQYF. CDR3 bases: TGCAGTGCCCCGAGGGGGGGTTACGAGCAGTACTTC.

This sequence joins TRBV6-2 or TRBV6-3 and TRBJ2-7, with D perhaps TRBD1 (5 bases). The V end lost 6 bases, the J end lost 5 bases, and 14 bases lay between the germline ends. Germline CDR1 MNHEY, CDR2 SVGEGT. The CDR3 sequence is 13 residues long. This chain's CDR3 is CASRNPGWDEQYF. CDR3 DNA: TGTGCCAGCAGAAACCCAGGGTGGGACGAGCAGTACTTC.

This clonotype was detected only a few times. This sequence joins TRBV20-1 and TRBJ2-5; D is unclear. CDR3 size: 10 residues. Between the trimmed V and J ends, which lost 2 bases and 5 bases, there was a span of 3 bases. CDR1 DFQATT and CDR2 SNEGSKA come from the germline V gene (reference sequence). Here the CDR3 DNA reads TGCAGTGCTAGACTTGAGACCCAGTACTTC. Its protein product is CSARLETQYF.

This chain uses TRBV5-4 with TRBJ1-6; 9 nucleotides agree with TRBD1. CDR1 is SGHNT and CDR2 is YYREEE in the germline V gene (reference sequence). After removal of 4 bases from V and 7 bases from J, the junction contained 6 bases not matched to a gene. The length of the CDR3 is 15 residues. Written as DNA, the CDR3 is TGTGCCAGCAGCCTGAGGACAGGGGACAATTCACCCCTCCACTTT. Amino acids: CASSLRTGDNSPLHF.

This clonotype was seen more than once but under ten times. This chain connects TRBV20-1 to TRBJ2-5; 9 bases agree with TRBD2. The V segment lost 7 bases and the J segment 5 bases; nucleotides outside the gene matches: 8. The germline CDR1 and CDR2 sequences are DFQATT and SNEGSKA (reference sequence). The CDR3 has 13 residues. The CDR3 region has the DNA TGCAGTGTCTCGCTAGCGGGATTGGAGACCCAGTACTTC. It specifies CSVSLAGLETQYF.